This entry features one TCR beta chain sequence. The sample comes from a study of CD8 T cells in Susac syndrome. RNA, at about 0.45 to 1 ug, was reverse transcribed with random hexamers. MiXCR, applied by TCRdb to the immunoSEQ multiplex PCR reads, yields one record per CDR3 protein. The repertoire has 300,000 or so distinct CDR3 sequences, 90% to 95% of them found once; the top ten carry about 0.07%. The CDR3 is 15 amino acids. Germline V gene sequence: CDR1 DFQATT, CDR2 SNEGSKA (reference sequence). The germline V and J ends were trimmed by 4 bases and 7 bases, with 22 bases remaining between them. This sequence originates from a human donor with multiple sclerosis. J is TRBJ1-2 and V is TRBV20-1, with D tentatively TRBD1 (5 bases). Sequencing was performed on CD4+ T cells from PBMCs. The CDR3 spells CSATAVDNTLTGYTF. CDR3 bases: TGCAGTGCTACCGCCGTGGACAACACCCTTACTGGCTACACCTTC.